This is a list of T cell receptor beta chains from one sample in a study of T cell responses to AZD1222 COVID-19 vaccine. TCRdb's table, derived via immunoSEQ multiplex PCR, lists solely in-frame clones and lacks some. The sample carries about 94,000 clones, around 84% recorded once. The source material was peripheral blood, sampled 28 days after the second AZD1222 dose. The receptors here all came from an adult who received the AZD1222 COVID-19 vaccine. Both conserved end residues are part of each CDR3. Each record gives: D gene, V gene, clone size, J gene, CDR3 protein, CDR3 DNA. D genes are given only for firm matches. Rows may omit the clone size; those that give it use once, few, many or a size class.

TRBD1	TRBV9	once	TRBJ1-2	CASTRTGGYTF	TGTGCCAGCACCCGGACAGGCGGCTACACCTTC
-	TRBV21-1	-	TRBJ1-5	CASTATGTAYSNQPQHF	TGTGCCAGTACCGCGACCGGGACAGCTTATAGCAATCAGCCCCAGCATTTT
-	TRBV10-3	-	TRBJ2-7	CAISEEAAYEQYF	TGTGCCATCAGTGAGGAGGCCGCCTACGAGCAGTACTTC
TRBD1	TRBV15	-	TRBJ1-5	CATSREMTGTQPQHF	TGTGCCACCAGCAGAGAGATGACAGGGACCCAGCCCCAGCATTTT
-	TRBV5-4	-	TRBJ2-5	CASSQGGGGLAAQYF	TGTGCCAGCAGCCAGGGGGGGGGAGGTCTGGCGGCCCAGTACTTC
-	TRBV9	-	TRBJ1-2	CASSPAGSYYTF	TGTGCCAGCAGCCCCGCGGGCAGCTACTACACCTTC
TRBD1	TRBV6-2/TRBV6-3	-	TRBJ1-5	CASSRTDTGGGNQPQHF	TGTGCCAGCAGCCGGACCGATACAGGGGGCGGCAATCAGCCCCAGCATTTT
-	TRBV9	-	TRBJ2-1	CASSGRTPDPSEQFF	TGTGCCAGCAGCGGCCGGACCCCCGACCCCAGTGAGCAGTTCTTC
TRBD2	TRBV19	-	TRBJ2-1	CASSEPSGGNTYNEQFF	TGTGCCAGTAGTGAACCTAGCGGGGGCAATACCTACAATGAGCAGTTCTTC
-	TRBV5-6	-	TRBJ1-3	CASSLDSKFSGNTIYF	TGTGCCAGCAGCTTGGACAGCAAATTCTCTGGAAACACCATATATTTT
-	TRBV9	few	TRBJ2-5	CASSVAAGGRETQYF	TGTGCCAGCAGCGTAGCGGCGGGTGGGAGGGAGACCCAGTACTTC
-	TRBV11-2	-	TRBJ2-5	CASSLAGGQETQYF	TGTGCCAGCAGCTTAGCAGGGGGGCAAGAGACCCAGTACTTC
TRBD2	TRBV2	once	TRBJ2-2	CASSGGGSVGELFF	TGTGCCAGCAGTGGCGGCGGGAGTGTGGGGGAGCTGTTTTTT
-	TRBV7-2	-	TRBJ2-1	CASSLAWGSYNEQFF	TGTGCCAGCAGCTTAGCATGGGGATCCTACAATGAGCAGTTCTTC
-	TRBV7-9	-	TRBJ2-1	CASSLLEQFF	TGTGCCAGCAGCTTATTAGAGCAGTTCTTC
-	TRBV5-4	few	TRBJ2-2	CASSLMVGGDLYTGELFF	TGTGCCAGCAGCCTAATGGTGGGGGGCGACCTATATACCGGGGAGCTGTTTTTT
-	TRBV18	-	TRBJ2-3	CASSPSPGESTDTQYF	TGTGCCAGCTCACCTTCCCCGGGGGAGAGCACAGATACGCAGTATTTT
-	TRBV5-1	-	TRBJ1-5	CASSPGPNQPQHF	TGCGCCAGCAGCCCGGGGCCCAATCAGCCCCAGCATTTT
-	TRBV7-2	-	TRBJ1-4	CASSLALGGRRTNEKLFF	TGTGCCAGCAGCTTAGCGCTCGGGGGGCGCAGGACTAATGAAAAACTGTTTTTT
-	TRBV27	few	TRBJ2-7	CASSIRVSSYEQYF	TGTGCCAGCAGTATTCGGGTAAGCTCCTACGAGCAGTACTTC
TRBD1	TRBV4-1	-	TRBJ2-4	CASSQQGQLAKNIQYF	TGCGCCAGCAGCCAACAGGGACAGCTAGCCAAAAACATTCAGTACTTC
-	TRBV30	once	TRBJ1-3	CAWTSGNTIYF	TGTGCCTGGACATCTGGAAACACCATATATTTT
-	TRBV10-1	-	TRBJ2-7	CASSEIKGNRNHEQYF	TGCGCCAGCAGTGAGATTAAGGGGAACAGGAACCACGAGCAGTACTTC
-	TRBV18	-	TRBJ1-1	CASSYQSGAVSTEAFF	TGTGCCAGCTCTTACCAATCGGGGGCGGTGAGTACTGAAGCTTTCTTT
-	TRBV19	-	TRBJ2-1	CASSKTGQVPYNEQFF	TGTGCCAGTAGTAAGACGGGACAAGTACCATACAATGAGCAGTTCTTC
-	TRBV19	-	TRBJ2-7	CASSMGHGGEQYF	TGTGCCAGTAGTATGGGGCATGGAGGGGAACAGTACTTC
-	TRBV7-3	-	TRBJ1-6	CASSLRGSPLHF	TGTGCCAGCAGCTTAAGGGGATCACCCCTCCACTTT
-	TRBV7-9	-	TRBJ2-2	CASQRVGKINTGELFF	TGTGCCAGCCAGCGTGTCGGGAAAATTAACACCGGGGAGCTGTTTTTT
TRBD2	TRBV9	once	TRBJ2-5	CASSKSGGGAETQYF	TGTGCCAGCAGCAAGTCTGGCGGGGGGGCAGAGACCCAGTACTTC
TRBD2	TRBV6-6	-	TRBJ2-1	CASSSQTSGSFNEQFF	TGTGCCAGCAGTTCTCAAACTAGCGGGAGCTTCAATGAGCAGTTCTTC
TRBD1	TRBV6-6	-	TRBJ1-2	CASSFAPQGSAASYTF	TGTGCCAGCAGTTTCGCACCACAGGGGTCGGCGGCGAGCTACACCTTC
TRBD2	TRBV3-1/TRBV3-2	-	TRBJ2-5	CASSTRGGWGMETQYF	TGTGCCAGCAGTACTCGGGGGGGCTGGGGTATGGAGACCCAGTACTTC
-	TRBV9	-	TRBJ2-2	CASSVVPEYTGELFF	TGTGCCAGCAGCGTAGTACCGGAATACACCGGGGAGCTGTTTTTT
-	TRBV5-1	-	TRBJ1-3	CASTLGGLGNTIYF	TGCGCCAGCACCTTAGGAGGTTTAGGAAACACCATATATTTT
-	TRBV5-1	-	TRBJ2-7	CASSSPGFEQYF	TGCGCCAGCAGCTCCCCCGGTTTCGAGCAGTACTTC
TRBD2	TRBV9	-	TRBJ2-7	CASSVGLADFYEQYF	TGTGCCAGCAGCGTAGGACTAGCGGATTTCTACGAGCAGTACTTC
TRBD1	TRBV7-3	-	TRBJ2-1	CARDRTGDEQFF	TGTGCCAGGGACAGGACTGGCGATGAGCAGTTCTTC
-	TRBV13	-	TRBJ2-3	CASSFRVLSTDTQYF	TGTGCCAGCAGCTTTCGCGTGCTAAGCACAGATACGCAGTATTTT
TRBD1	TRBV30	-	TRBJ1-5	CAWSGTGPYQPQHF	TGTGCCTGGAGCGGGACAGGGCCATATCAGCCCCAGCATTTT
TRBD2	TRBV10-3	-	TRBJ2-1	CAISELAGPSYNEQFF	TGTGCCATCAGTGAACTAGCGGGGCCCTCCTACAATGAGCAGTTCTTC
TRBD2	TRBV2	-	TRBJ2-7	CASSEGRLAGEPHEQYF	TGTGCCAGCAGTGAAGGCCGACTAGCGGGAGAACCCCACGAGCAGTACTTC
-	TRBV27	-	TRBJ2-7	CASSSRQVPRAGYEQYF	TGTGCCAGCAGTTCCCGACAAGTTCCTCGGGCTGGGTACGAGCAGTACTTC
-	TRBV14	-	TRBJ2-7	CASSQLRVYEQYF	TGTGCCAGCAGCCAGCTTCGGGTCTACGAGCAGTACTTC
TRBD2	TRBV7-6	-	TRBJ2-1	CASSVSPSSGGNNEQFF	TGTGCCAGCAGCGTTTCCCCCTCTAGCGGGGGAAACAATGAGCAGTTCTTC
-	TRBV6-5	-	TRBJ1-1	CASSYGQGRNF	TGTGCCAGCAGTTATGGGCAGGGCAGAAACTTT
-	TRBV6-6	-	TRBJ2-7	CASSASGRRSYEQYF	TGTGCCAGCAGTGCCTCTGGGCGGAGATCGTACGAGCAGTACTTC
TRBD2	TRBV9	few	TRBJ2-1	CASSRTSGEALYNEQFF	TGTGCCAGCAGCAGGACTAGCGGGGAAGCTCTCTACAATGAGCAGTTCTTC
TRBD1	TRBV7-8	-	TRBJ1-2	CASTPGGLGYGYTF	TGTGCCAGCACCCCAGGGGGACTCGGCTATGGCTACACCTTC
TRBD2	TRBV5-6	few	TRBJ2-1	CASSPSGGMNNEQFF	TGTGCCAGCAGCCCTAGCGGGGGGATGAACAATGAGCAGTTCTTC
TRBD1	TRBV2	-	TRBJ1-5	CASSGDRVIQPQHF	TGTGCCAGCAGTGGGGACAGGGTAATTCAGCCCCAGCATTTT
TRBD1	TRBV19	-	TRBJ1-2	CASSIVQQGIGYGYTF	TGTGCCAGTAGTATAGTCCAACAGGGGATCGGCTATGGCTACACCTTC
-	TRBV19	-	TRBJ1-2	CASSIDPSGTGGYTF	TGTGCCAGTAGTATAGATCCATCAGGGACTGGCGGCTACACCTTC
TRBD1	TRBV9	-	TRBJ1-2	CASSETGLDYGYTF	TGTGCCAGCAGCGAGACAGGGTTGGACTATGGCTACACCTTC
TRBD2	TRBV5-1	-	TRBJ2-5	CASSTGLAGVLRETQYF	TGCGCCAGCAGCACGGGACTAGCGGGAGTATTGCGAGAGACCCAGTACTTC
TRBD2	TRBV27	-	TRBJ2-1	CASSSYGREFF	TGTGCCAGCAGTTCGTACGGGAGGGAGTTCTTC
TRBD2	TRBV20-1	-	TRBJ2-5	CSASYGTSGRGETQYF	TGCAGTGCTAGTTATGGGACTAGCGGCCGCGGGGAGACCCAGTACTTC